This T cell receptor beta chain was captured in a study of blood T cell repertoires in COVID-19. TCRdb's table, derived via immunoSEQ multiplex PCR, lists solely in-frame clones and lacks some. This table holds about 50,000 clones, approximately 81% found once. The source of this sequence is a woman aged 55-70 years with acute or convalescent COVID-19. Sequencing used peripheral blood.

The CDR3 DNA reads TGTGCCAGCAGCAGGGACTCTGGGGCCAACGTCCTGACTTTC. Protein: CASSRDSGANVLTF. V and J are TRBV6-5 and TRBJ2-6; tentatively, D is TRBD1 (5 bases). V lost 6 bases and J 0 bases, leaving 6 bases between the germline ends. Germline assignment: CDR1 MNHEY and CDR2 SVGAGI. The CDR3 consists of 14 residues.